Sequencing of this T cell receptor (beta chain) was carried out in a study of blood T cells in healthy people across ages. PBMCs were isolated at a quantity of at least 6 million per sample. Primers used in a second PCR of about 7 to 12 cycles were a sample-barcoded 5' primer and a J-beta primer mix. TCRdb ran MiXCR on the 5' RACE reads and lists one entry per CDR3 protein. This table has about 800,000 distinct CDR3 sequences, about 47% appearing once. This clonotype has just a few counts. Sequencing was done on a sample of blood. The clonotype comes from an older man in good health.

The CDR3 region has the DNA TGTGCCATCAGTGAAGGATCCGGGACAGCCTACGAGCAGTACTTC. Residues: CAISEGSGTAYEQYF. The chain joins TRBV10-3 to TRBJ2-7, with 7 bases fitting TRBD1. J lost 2 bases, V lost 3 bases, and 7 bases had no gene match. CDR1 and CDR2 (germline): ENHRY, SYGVKD. The CDR3 length is 15 residues.